What follows are 29 T cell receptor beta chains derived from one specimen sequenced in a study of regulatory T cells in long-lasting Graves disease (dated by TCRdb to the early 2020s). Library preparation used multiplex PCR. TCRdb names Illumina HiSeq 4000 as the instrument used. TCR beta libraries were built with iRepertoire HTBI primers and Arm-PCR amplification of CDR3 regions. Clones were called with MiXCR by TCRdb after fastp trimmed the public reads at Q25, and only in-frame beta chains were retained. All rows with the same CDR3 protein become a single entry with the most common DNA and genes. Across this sample there are a few hundred thousand distinct CDR3 sequences, with 10% to 15% seen only once. Approximately 19% of the sample is held by the ten biggest clonotypes. The sample's time point label, in plain terms: newly diagnosed GD, antithyroid drugs for less than 3 months. RNA was extracted from PBMCs in TRIzol for both TCR sequencing and RNA sequencing.

This sample also belongs to another study, concerning T cells in Graves' hyperthyroidism and ophthalmopathy.

The sample here was peripheral blood mononuclear cells (PBMCs), taken at new diagnosis, from a patient treated with antithyroid drugs. The receptors come from a woman under 30 with Graves disease. Donor details come from another sample of the same person, matched by shared clones.

This clonotype occurred many times. V gene TRBV10-2 combines with J gene TRBJ2-4, with a weak D call TRBD2 (5 bases). The V end was cut by 2 bases, the J end by 8 bases, with 16 bases between. This CDR3 contains 15 residues. Germline CDR1 is WSHSY and CDR2 is SAAADI. Here the CDR3 DNA reads TGCGCCAGCAGTGAGCAAGTAGGGAGAGCAGACATTCAGTACTTC. This codes for CASSEQVGRADIQYF.

This clonotype was detected many times. The chain joins TRBV7-2 to TRBJ1-4; D is ambiguous. Germline V gene lookup returns CDR1 SGHTA and CDR2 FQGNSA. CDR3 size: 14 residues. Trimming took off 1 base at V and 3 bases at J, with 6 bases between the two ends. The CDR3 region has the DNA TGTGCCAGCAGCTTAGGGCAACCTAATGAAAAACTGTTTTTT. It codes for CASSLGQPNEKLFF.

The chain couples TRBV7-2 to TRBJ2-5; possible D gene TRBD1, 6 bases. The germline CDR1 and CDR2 sequences are SGHTA and FQGNSA. The CDR3 contains 16 residues. Between the trimmed V and J ends, which lost 0 bases and 2 bases, there was a span of 13 bases. The CDR3 sequence: CASSLASGQDQETQYF. The DNA of the CDR3 is TGTGCCAGCAGCTTAGCCTCGGGACAAGATCAAGAGACCCAGTACTTC.

This clonotype was seen repeatedly, ten times or more. This rearrangement joins TRBV20-1 to TRBJ2-5, with TRBD2 matching 13 bases. The CDR3 has 14 amino acids. With V trimmed by 4 bases and J by 4 bases, 3 bases remained unmatched. Germline V gene lookup returns CDR1 DFQATT and CDR2 SNEGSKA (reference sequence). As DNA, the CDR3 is TGCAGTGCTATCCGACTAGCGGGGGGAGAGACCCAGTACTTC. Translated, it gives CSAIRLAGGETQYF.

This clonotype was found a few times. The chain joins TRBV14 to TRBJ1-2; perhaps TRBD1 as D (5 bases). The V gene lost 5 bases and the J gene lost 7 bases, with 14 bases spanning the gap. This CDR3 spans 13 amino acids. Germline V gene sequence: CDR1 SGHDN, CDR2 FVKESK. The CDR3 loop reads CASSLAGAAGYTF. The CDR3 DNA reads TGTGCCAGCAGCTTGGCCGGGGCCGCTGGCTACACCTTC. Filled out from reference TRBV14 and TRBJ1-2, the complete variable domain reads EAGVTQFPSHSVIEKGQTVTLRCDPISGHDNLYWYRRVMGKEIKFLLHFVKESKQDESGMPNNRFLAERTGGTYSTLKVQPAELEDSGVYFCASSLAGAAGYTFGSGTRLTVV.

This chain uses TRBV6-4 with TRBJ2-1; D may be TRBD1 (5 bases). Trimming shortened V by 0 bases and J by 7 bases, and 19 bases separated the two germline ends. The germline gives CDR1 MRHNA, CDR2 SNTAGT. The CDR3 consists of 17 residues. The CDR3 sequence is CASSDSRVNAGQNEQFF. The CDR3 bases are TGTGCCAGCAGTGACTCGAGAGTTAATGCAGGGCAAAATGAGCAGTTCTTC.

At least ten counts were recorded for this clonotype. This rearrangement joins TRBV28 to TRBJ2-3, with TRBD2 matching over 8 bases. Unmatched junction bases numbered 13, after V lost 6 bases and J lost 5 bases. In germline, CDR1 is MDHEN, CDR2 SYDVKM. The CDR3 sequence is 16 residues long. The CDR3 here is CASSTRRRGGRDTQYF. The CDR3 DNA follows: TGTGCCAGCAGCACCCGGCGCCGGGGGGGACGAGATACGCAGTATTTT.

The chain joins TRBV12-3 or TRBV12-4 to TRBJ1-5; D is unresolved. Trimming shortened V by 1 base and J by 5 bases, and 15 bases separated the two germline ends. The CDR3 runs 16 residues. The DNA of the CDR3 is TGTGCCAGCAGTTTAGAACGGCCGGTGGGATATCAGCCCCAGCATTTT. Encoded protein: CASSLERPVGYQPQHF.

Many counts were recorded for this clonotype. The V gene is TRBV6-1, the J gene TRBJ1-3, with D unresolved. Germline assignment: CDR1 MNHNS and CDR2 SASEGT. The CDR3 has 16 amino acids. V lost 2 bases and J lost 3, with 14 bases in between. In DNA, the CDR3 is TGTGCCAGCAGTGAAAGGTCTGGGGTTGTTGGAAACACCATATATTTT. Its translation is CASSERSGVVGNTIYF.

This clonotype appeared many times. This rearrangement joins TRBV27 to TRBJ1-1; D is undetermined. Germline values: CDR1 MNHEY, CDR2 SMNVEV (reference sequence). The CDR3 is 17 amino acids. With 5 bases removed from V and 2 bases from J, the gap between germline ends came to 21 bases. The CDR3 spells CASSTAFGVKANTEAFF. CDR3 sequence (DNA): TGTGCCAGCAGTACTGCCTTCGGGGTTAAAGCAAACACTGAAGCTTTCTTT.

The chain is built from TRBV29-1 and TRBJ1-2; TRBD1 agrees at 7 bases. J lost 4 bases, V lost 7 bases, and 9 bases had no gene match. The V gene's germline CDR1 is SQVTM and CDR2 ANQGSEA. The CDR3 is 13 amino acids. DNA of the CDR3: TGCAGCGCGAGAGTACAGGGGATCTATGGCTACACCTTC. Translated, it gives CSARVQGIYGYTF.

This clonotype was recorded many times. The CDR3 protein is CASSVDGGNEKLFF. The CDR3 nucleotides are TGTGCCAGCAGCGTCGACGGGGGTAATGAAAAACTGTTTTTT. This chain connects TRBV13 to TRBJ1-4; D might be TRBD1 (5 bases). Trimming removed 5 bases at V and 4 bases at J, with 11 bases between. CDR1 is PRHDT and CDR2 is FYEKMQ in the germline V gene (reference sequence). The CDR3 has 14 amino acids.

This clonotype has at least ten counts. V usage is TRBV7-9 and J usage is TRBJ1-2; TRBD1 might be the D (5 bases). V was pared by 1 base and J by 4 bases, with 19 bases between. The CDR3 is 17 amino acids. The germline V gene has CDR1 SEHNR and CDR2 FQNEAQ (reference sequence). This CDR3 reads CASSLDRRPQEVYGYTF. The CDR3 bases are TGTGCCAGCAGCTTAGATAGAAGGCCACAGGAGGTCTATGGCTACACCTTC. The full variable domain, with the rest looked up from reference TRBV7-9 and TRBJ1-2, is DTGVSQNPRHKITKRGQNVTFRCDPISEHNRLYWYRQTLGQGPEFLTYFQNEAQLEKSRLLSDRFSAERPKGSFSTLEIQRTEQGDSAMYLCASSLDRRPQEVYGYTFGSGTRLTVV.

This clonotype was detected only a few times. A much larger clonotype is one base distant, so this may be a read error. The chain employs TRBV28 and TRBJ2-2; the match to TRBD2 covers 7 bases. CDR3 length: 16 amino acids. Germline V gene lookup returns CDR1 MDHEN and CDR2 SYDVKM. The V segment lost 6 bases and the J segment 5 bases; nucleotides outside the gene matches: 12. The CDR3 sequence is CASSRLPGGGTGELFF. In nucleotides, the CDR3 is TGTGCCAGCAGCCGACTACCGGGAGGAGGAACCGGGGAGCTGTTTTTT.

This clonotype was picked up many times. The chain carries TRBV2 and TRBJ1-2, with unresolved D. Trimming left V 3 bases short and J 4 bases short, with 15 bases between. The CDR3 has 15 amino acids. The germline V gene has CDR1 SNHLY and CDR2 FYNNEI. The CDR3 loop reads CASSDGPRRLYGYTF. In nucleotides, the CDR3 is TGTGCCAGCAGTGACGGGCCGCGCCGCCTCTATGGCTACACCTTC. The full variable domain, in which reference TRBV2 and TRBJ1-2 provide the parts outside the CDR3, is EPEVTQTPSHQVTQMGQEVILRCVPISNHLYFYWYRQILGQKVEFLVSFYNNEISEKSEIFDDQFSVERPDGSNFTLKIRSTKLEDSAMYFCASSDGPRRLYGYTFGSGTRLTVV.

This clonotype was counted between two and nine times. The CDR3, as DNA: TGTGCCAGCAGTTACCCACAGGGGACCCCCTACAATGAGCAGTTCTTC. It is translated as CASSYPQGTPYNEQFF. This rearrangement joins TRBV6-1 to TRBJ2-1; TRBD1 aligns across 7 bases. V gave up 5 bases and J gave up 2 bases; unmatched junction bases: 9. The CDR3 covers 16 residues. From germline, CDR1 is MNHNS and CDR2 SASEGT.

This clonotype was counted ten times or more. The rearrangement uses TRBV12-3 or TRBV12-4 and TRBJ1-2; D gene ambiguous. CDR3 length: 12 residues. V dropped 1 base and J dropped 4 bases, with 4 bases sitting between them. Here the CDR3 DNA reads TGTGCCAGCAGTTTAGGGATCTATGGCTACACCTTC. Translated, it gives CASSLGIYGYTF.

This clonotype was detected a few times. The chain couples TRBV28 to TRBJ2-1; D tentatively reads TRBD1 or TRBD2 (5 bases each). There are 19 residues in the CDR3. V shed 6 bases and J shed 0 bases, with 24 bases lying between them. Germline assignment: CDR1 MDHEN and CDR2 SYDVKM. CDR3 DNA: TGTGCCAGCAGCCCTCGCTTGCCCGGGGCGTCGAGCTCCTACAATGAGCAGTTCTTC. This gives the protein CASSPRLPGASSSYNEQFF.

On this clonotype itself: This may arise from a read error, as a much more abundant clone is one base away. V and J are TRBV11-2 and TRBJ2-3, with 9 positions matching TRBD2. This CDR3 has 15 amino acids. The germline V gene encodes CDR1 SGHAT and CDR2 FQNNGV. This CDR3 reads CASSLVLAGLDTKYF. As DNA, the CDR3 is TGTGCCAGCAGCTTAGTGCTAGCGGGGTTAGATACGAAGTATTTT.

The table lists this clonotype with many counts. The chain links TRBV12-3 or TRBV12-4 to TRBJ2-1, with 9 nucleotides matching TRBD1. The V gene end was trimmed by 5 bases and the J gene end by 0 bases; junction bases not matched to a gene: 5. CDR3 length equals 16 residues. CDR3 nucleotide sequence: TGTGCCAGCAGTGCCGGGACAGGGAGCTCCTACAATGAGCAGTTCTTC. Translation gives CASSAGTGSSYNEQFF.

This clonotype was observed at least ten times. The chain couples TRBV11-2 to TRBJ1-2; 10 bases are a match to TRBD1. The CDR3 is 15 residues long. V trimming: 5 bases; J trimming: 5 bases; junction bases outside the gene matches: 8. Germline V gene lookup returns CDR1 SGHAT and CDR2 FQNNGV. CDR3 nucleotides: TGTGCCAGCAGCAAAGGACAGGGGGGATTTTATGGCTACACCTTC. Amino acid sequence: CASSKGQGGFYGYTF.

This clonotype turned up a few times. This may be a read error: a much more frequent sequence differs by one nucleotide. This sequence joins TRBV2 and TRBJ2-1; D gene uncertain. This CDR3 contains 14 residues. Per germline, CDR1 SNHLY and CDR2 FYNNEI. The CDR3 protein is CVSSEWSVVGEQFF. The CDR3, as DNA: TGTGTCAGCAGTGAGTGGTCTGTAGTAGGTGAGCAGTTCTTC.

At least ten counts were recorded for this clonotype. This sequence joins TRBV6-1 and TRBJ1-2, with D uncertain. The germline V gene has CDR1 MNHNS and CDR2 SASEGT. V was clipped by 7 bases and J by 0 bases, with 21 bases between them. This CDR3 is 17 amino acids long. CDR3 nucleotides: TGTGCCAGCAAAACCAGTTACGCTTTACGGTCTAACTATGGCTACACCTTC. Its translation: CASKTSYALRSNYGYTF.

This clonotype was picked up many times. The genes are TRBV7-2 and TRBJ2-3; 8 nucleotides align to TRBD2. Germline V gene data show CDR1 as SGHTA and CDR2 as FQGNSA. The CDR3 covers 15 residues. The J segment lost 1 base and the V segment lost 3 bases, leaving 3 bases of the junction unmatched. Written as DNA, the CDR3 is TGTGCCAGCAGCTTCGCGGGACTAGGCACAGATACGCAGTATTTT. Translated, it gives CASSFAGLGTDTQYF.

This clonotype was recorded many times. This chain connects TRBV5-1 to TRBJ2-7; D call uncertain. The CDR3 covers 16 residues. Germline V gene sequence: CDR1 SGHRS, CDR2 YFSETQ. Trimming cost V 0 bases and J 4 bases, with 17 bases left between them. The CDR3 is CASSLVMGPAAYEQYF. The CDR3 bases are TGCGCCAGCAGCTTGGTTATGGGCCCAGCTGCGTACGAGCAGTACTTC.

The rearrangement joins TRBV20-1 to TRBJ2-1, with 11 bases fitting TRBD1. After removal of 5 bases from V and 8 bases from J, the junction contained 8 bases not matched to a gene. Per germline, CDR1 DFQATT and CDR2 SNEGSKA (reference sequence). The length of the CDR3 is 14 residues. The CDR3 DNA follows: TGCAGTGCTGGCCGGGACAGGGGGATCCATGAGCAGTTCTTC. Amino acid sequence: CSAGRDRGIHEQFF.

The sample holds many counts of this clonotype. This rearrangement joins TRBV6-2 or TRBV6-3 to TRBJ1-1, with 10 bases that match TRBD1. The CDR3 sequence is 13 residues long. CDR1 and CDR2 from the germline V gene are MNHEY and SVGEGT. Trimming took 6 bases from V and 4 from J; bases not matched to a gene: 2. CDR3 loop: CASRDRGSTEAFF. The CDR3 bases are TGTGCCAGCAGGGACAGGGGGAGCACTGAAGCTTTCTTT.

This chain joins TRBV11-2 and TRBJ2-6; TRBD1 matches at 7 bases. V shed 2 bases, J shed 0 bases, and the junction held 4 bases outside the gene matches. The CDR3 runs 17 residues. Germline V gives CDR1 SGHAT, CDR2 FQNNGV. The CDR3 DNA reads TGTGCCAGCAGCTTAATCCGACAGGGCTCTGGGGCCAACGTCCTGACTTTC. As protein: CASSLIRQGSGANVLTF.

In its sample, this clonotype was seen many times. One end of the junction is discordant with germline, which a read error may explain. The J gene is TRBJ1-2, the V gene TRBV7-9, with unresolved D. Germline loops: CDR1 SEHNR, CDR2 FQNEAQ (reference sequence). This CDR3 is 14 amino acids long. The CDR3 region is CASSLVRSNDGYTF. CDR3 sequence (DNA): TGTGCCAGCAGCTTAGTCAGAAGTAACGATGGCTACACCTTC.